This T cell receptor (beta chain) was retrieved from a study of Graves' ophthalmopathy and Graves' hyperthyroidism. Whole-study findings and limits: With about 86% sensitivity and around 80% specificity, a 13-signature model separated ophthalmopathy from stable hyperthyroidism. Ophthalmopathy progression prediction by the model yielded a sensitivity of roughly 67% and a specificity of about 72%.

Other autoimmune disease, uncontrolled infection, pregnancy and lactation led to exclusion. Germline V lookup: CDR1 ENHRY, CDR2 SYGVKD. This CDR3 has 13 amino acids. Trimming pared 1 base from V and 4 bases from J, leaving 8 bases between. About this clonotype: The antigen remains undetermined.

Transcripts of RNA were the source for amplifying TCR beta CDR3 regions. First-round RT-PCR employed HTBI primers, with a second-round multiplex PCR after it. MiXCR was run by TCRdb on the multiplex PCR reads, yielding one entry per CDR3 protein. The sample yields hundreds of thousands of distinct CDR3 sequences, 22% seen once. Specimen: peripheral blood. The chain is built from TRBV10-3 and TRBJ2-7, with D perhaps TRBD1 (6 bases). This sequence originates from a woman aged 18 to 35 with stable Graves' hyperthyroidism. Some clones in this sample may be carry-over from other donors' samples. The CDR3 sequence: CAISEFQGYEQYF. CDR3 DNA: TGTGCCATCAGTGAGTTTCAGGGGTACGAGCAGTACTTC.